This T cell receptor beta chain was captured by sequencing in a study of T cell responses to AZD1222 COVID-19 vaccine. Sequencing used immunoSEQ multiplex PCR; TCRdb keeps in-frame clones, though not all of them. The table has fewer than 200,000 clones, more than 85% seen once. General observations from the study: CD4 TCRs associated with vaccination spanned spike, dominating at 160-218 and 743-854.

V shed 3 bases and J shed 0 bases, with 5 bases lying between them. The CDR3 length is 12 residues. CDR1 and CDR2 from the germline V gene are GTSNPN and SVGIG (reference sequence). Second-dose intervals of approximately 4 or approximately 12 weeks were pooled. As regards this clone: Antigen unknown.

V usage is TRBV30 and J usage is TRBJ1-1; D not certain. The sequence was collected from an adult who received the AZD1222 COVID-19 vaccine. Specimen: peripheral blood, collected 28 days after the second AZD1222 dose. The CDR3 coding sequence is TGTGCCTGGAGCGAGATGAACACTGAAGCTTTCTTT. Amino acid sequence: CAWSEMNTEAFF.